These T cell receptor beta chains were read from a single sample in a study of Graves' ophthalmopathy and Graves' hyperthyroidism. TCRdb re-called the multiplex PCR reads with MiXCR, one entry per CDR3 protein. The sample contains 350,000 or so distinct CDR3 sequences, 15% to 20% of which appear only once. Sequencing was done on a sample of peripheral blood. These receptor sequences come from an adult man with Graves' ophthalmopathy. Each CDR3 is given with its conserved first and last residue. D genes are given only for firm matches. Size is stated for part of the rows, as once, few or many counts, or as a class when the clone is expanded.

d_call j_call v_call clone_size cdr3_aa cdr3_nt
- TRBJ1-1 TRBV18 - CASSPPSGQNLNTEAFF TGTGCCAGCTCACCACCTTCGGGACAAAACCTGAACACTGAAGCTTTCTTT
- TRBJ2-5 TRBV11-2 many CASSLSPGPETQYF TGTGCCAGCAGCTTATCCCCGGGACCGGAGACCCAGTACTTC
- TRBJ2-5 TRBV6-2/TRBV6-3 many CASSYSRAVGGTQYF TGTGCCAGCAGTTACTCTAGAGCGGTCGGAGGGACCCAGTACTTC
- TRBJ1-2 TRBV7-8 - CASSPRAGQGANYGYTF TGTGCCAGCAGCCCCAGGGCAGGGCAAGGGGCTAACTATGGCTACACCTTC
TRBD1 TRBJ2-5 TRBV2 many CASSEGTGLQETQYF TGTGCCAGCAGTGAAGGGACAGGGCTCCAAGAGACCCAGTACTTC
- TRBJ1-1 TRBV2 many CASSDQGGMSDTEAFF TGTGCCAGCAGTGATCAAGGTGGGATGTCGGACACTGAAGCTTTCTTT
TRBD1 TRBJ1-2 TRBV6-2/TRBV6-3 many CASSPWTGGRGGYTF TGTGCCAGCAGTCCCTGGACAGGGGGAAGAGGAGGCTACACCTTC
- TRBJ1-6 TRBV11-1 many CASSLGYVPTTNSPLHF TGTGCCAGCAGCTTAGGTTATGTGCCTACTACTAATTCGCCCCTCCACTTT
TRBD1 TRBJ1-2 TRBV20-1 many CSATRDRAYRNYGYTF TGCAGTGCTACCCGGGACAGGGCTTACCGTAACTATGGCTACACCTTC
- TRBJ1-2 TRBV7-2 many CASSLVRQGNYGYTF TGTGCCAGCAGCTTAGTCCGGCAGGGGAACTATGGCTACACCTTC
- TRBJ1-1 TRBV27 - CASSFIPAANTEAFF TGTGCCAGCAGTTTTATCCCTGCGGCAAACACTGAAGCTTTCTTT
- TRBJ1-5 TRBV12-3/TRBV12-4 many CASSMTQYQPQHF TGTGCCAGCAGCATGACACAGTATCAGCCCCAGCATTTT
- TRBJ2-7 TRBV12-3/TRBV12-4 many CASSFQAGGHGQYF TGTGCCAGCAGTTTCCAAGCGGGCGGCCACGGGCAGTACTTC
- TRBJ1-2 TRBV29-1 many CSVDQGSSYGYTF TGCAGCGTTGATCAGGGATCCTCCTATGGCTACACCTTC
TRBD1 TRBJ1-5 TRBV29-1 many CSAAGQGDQPQHF TGCAGCGCCGCGGGACAGGGAGACCAGCCCCAGCATTTT
- TRBJ2-7 TRBV2 many CASSEAKELYEQYF TGTGCCAGCAGTGAAGCGAAGGAACTCTACGAGCAGTACTTC
- TRBJ2-3 TRBV6-1 - CVSSEAPGSTDTQYF TGTGTCAGCAGTGAGGCCCCAGGGAGCACAGATACGCAGTATTTT
TRBD2 TRBJ2-2 TRBV12-3/TRBV12-4 - CASRGLGIFTGELFF TGTGCCAGCAGGGGACTAGGCATATTCACCGGGGAGCTGTTTTTT
- TRBJ2-2 TRBV2 many CASSEEALELSFRGELFF TGTGCCAGCAGTGAAGAGGCTTTAGAGCTTTCGTTCCGCGGAGAGCTGTTTTTT
TRBD2 TRBJ2-7 TRBV30 many CAWSPLDASGSYEQYF TGTGCCTGGAGTCCTCTAGATGCTAGCGGGAGTTACGAGCAGTACTTC
TRBD2 TRBJ2-2 TRBV6-4 many CASSPSSGLAGGGTGELFF TGTGCCAGCAGTCCCAGTTCGGGACTAGCGGGAGGAGGCACCGGGGAGCTGTTTTTT
- TRBJ1-5 TRBV24-1 many CATSDGQYSNQPQHF TGTGCCACCAGTGATGGACAGTATAGCAATCAGCCCCAGCATTTT
- TRBJ1-3 TRBV25-1 - CASSEYDSGNTIYF TGTGCCAGCAGTGAATACGACTCTGGAAACACCATATATTTT
- TRBJ1-1 TRBV7-3 many CASSIPPRFDEAFF TGTGCCAGCAGCATCCCCCCGAGGTTCGATGAAGCTTTCTTT
- TRBJ2-5 TRBV19 many CASSTRGTGETQYF TGTGCCAGTAGTACCAGGGGCACTGGGGAGACCCAGTACTTC
- TRBJ1-1 TRBV20-1 many CSARKAVDTEAFF TGCAGTGCTAGGAAAGCGGTCGACACTGAAGCTTTCTTT
TRBD1 TRBJ2-2 TRBV19 many CASSRETGRVTGELFF TGTGCCAGTAGCCGAGAGACAGGGCGGGTGACCGGGGAGCTGTTTTTT
TRBD1 TRBJ1-2 TRBV5-1 many CASSLRTGGSGYGYTF TGCGCCAGCAGCTTACGGACAGGGGGCAGTGGCTATGGCTACACCTTC
TRBD1 TRBJ2-7 TRBV18 few CASSPRATGGTYEQYF TGTGCCAGCTCACCAAGGGCAACAGGGGGCACGTACGAGCAGTACTTC
- TRBJ2-5 TRBV7-6 many CASSLGQWETQYF TGTGCCAGCAGCTTAGGTCAATGGGAGACCCAGTACTTC
TRBD1 TRBJ2-7 TRBV27 many CASSLGTELYEQYF TGTGCCAGCAGTTTAGGGACAGAGCTGTACGAGCAGTACTTC
- TRBJ1-2 TRBV12-3/TRBV12-4 many CASSGSYQSMNYGYTF TGTGCCAGCAGTGGAAGCTACCAGTCAATGAACTATGGCTACACCTTC
- TRBJ1-1 TRBV6-5 many CASSYSGWTEAFF TGTGCCAGCAGTTACTCGGGATGGACTGAAGCTTTCTTT
TRBD2 TRBJ2-7 TRBV29-1 few CSVVRRRGVGSYEQYF TGCAGCGTTGTTCGTAGGCGGGGGGTCGGGTCCTACGAGCAGTACTTC
- TRBJ2-7 TRBV5-1 many CASSLEWDEQYF TGCGCCAGCAGCTTGGAGTGGGACGAGCAGTACTTC
TRBD2 TRBJ2-7 TRBV4-2 many CASSQGGVAGGVGQYF TGTGCCAGCAGCCAAGGCGGAGTCGCGGGAGGTGTTGGGCAGTACTTC
TRBD2 TRBJ2-5 TRBV5-6 - CASSLRYAGGSQETQYF TGTGCCAGCAGCTTGAGGTATGCGGGGGGGTCGCAAGAGACCCAGTACTTC
TRBD1 TRBJ1-1 TRBV19 many CASSIGTGITEAFF TGTGCCAGTAGTATCGGGACAGGGATTACTGAAGCTTTCTTT
- TRBJ2-5 TRBV5-1 many CASSLVAGTPPETQYF TGCGCCAGCAGCTTGGTGGCCGGGACCCCTCCGGAGACCCAGTACTTC
- TRBJ2-4 TRBV28 - CATRGGGKGKNIQYF TGTGCCACCCGAGGGGGGGGAAAGGGCAAAAACATTCAGTACTTC
- TRBJ2-7 TRBV27 few CASSHGITGGYEQYF TGTGCCAGCAGTCACGGGATCACCGGTGGGTACGAGCAGTACTTC
- TRBJ2-7 TRBV6-1 many CASSGRQDFYEQYF TGTGCCAGCAGTGGACGACAGGACTTCTACGAGCAGTACTTC
TRBD1 TRBJ1-5 TRBV19 many CASRTGQGYSNQPQHF TGTGCCAGTAGGACGGGACAGGGATATAGCAATCAGCCCCAGCATTTT
TRBD2 TRBJ2-2 TRBV20-1 many CSAGTSGASSGELFF TGCAGTGCAGGGACTAGCGGGGCTTCTTCCGGGGAGCTGTTTTTT
TRBD1 TRBJ2-7 TRBV7-9 many CASSLEGTGVHEQYF TGTGCCAGCAGCTTAGAAGGGACAGGGGTCCACGAGCAGTACTTC
- TRBJ1-2 TRBV10-3 many CAISESRAGSNYGYTF TGTGCCATCAGTGAGTCGAGGGCAGGGTCGAACTATGGCTACACCTTC